The entry below gives a single TCR beta chain sequence along with its context. The antigen is undetermined. The PCR contained 60 Vbeta and 13 Jbeta primers. Assay used: immunoSEQ multiplex PCR; TCRdb lists only in-frame clones, some missing. The sample carries 200,000 to 250,000 clones, about 79% recorded once. This record comes from a study of cytomegalovirus exposure and HLA in healthy donors. About the research overall: Approximately 85 million unique TCRs from HLA-typed donors were held in an early data release. Genotyping showed roughly 77% of over 350 donors falling in the Caucasian-associated ancestry cluster.

The germline V gene has CDR1 SGHRS and CDR2 YFSETQ. Trimming removed 3 bases from V and 8 bases from J; junction bases left unmatched: 13. The CDR3 loop spans 15 amino acids. Notes on the study in general: An analysis that was carried out later associated 16,951 TCR beta sequences with HLA alleles at 0.05 false discovery rate.

This chain uses TRBV5-1 with TRBJ1-2; 7 bases map to TRBD1. Sequences were obtained from PBMCs. The sequence derives from a man aged 18 to 29 in good health and CMV-seronegative. For the CDR3, the DNA is TGCGCCAGCAGCTCTACAGGGGAAAGGTCTTCCGGCTACACCTTC. This gives the protein CASSSTGERSSGYTF.